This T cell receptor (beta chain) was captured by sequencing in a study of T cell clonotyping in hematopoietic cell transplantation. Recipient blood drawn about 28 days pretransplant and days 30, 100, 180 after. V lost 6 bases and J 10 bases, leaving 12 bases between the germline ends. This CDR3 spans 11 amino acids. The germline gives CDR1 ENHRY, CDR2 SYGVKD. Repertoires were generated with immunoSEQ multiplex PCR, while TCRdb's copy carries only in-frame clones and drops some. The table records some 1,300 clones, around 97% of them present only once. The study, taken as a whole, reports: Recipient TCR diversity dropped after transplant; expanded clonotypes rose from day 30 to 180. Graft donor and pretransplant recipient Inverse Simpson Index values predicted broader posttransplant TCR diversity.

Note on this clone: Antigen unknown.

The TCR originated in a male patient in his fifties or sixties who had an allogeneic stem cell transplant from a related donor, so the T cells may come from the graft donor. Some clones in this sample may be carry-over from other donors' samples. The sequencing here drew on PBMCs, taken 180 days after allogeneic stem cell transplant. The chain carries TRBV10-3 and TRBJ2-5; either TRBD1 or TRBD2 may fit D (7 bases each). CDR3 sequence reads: CAIRTGRDQYF. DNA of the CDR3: TGTGCCATCAGGACAGGGAGGGACCAGTACTTC.